A selection of T cell receptor beta chains follows, all from one sample in a study of cytomegalovirus exposure and HLA in healthy donors. Sequencing was performed with immunoSEQ multiplex PCR; in TCRdb, only in-frame clones are kept and a portion is missing. The repertoire holds around 170,000 clones, about 84% seen once, with about 3.8% in the top ten. The specimen sequenced was PBMCs. The receptor source for this set is a man between 45 and 60 years old in good health and CMV-seronegative. The CDR3 runs from the conserved cysteine through the conserved F or W. The D gene is left open where the match is weak. Clone size, where shown, is once, few, many, or a class for clones that have expanded.

V	J	size	D	DNA	CDR3
TRBV6-5	TRBJ2-2	NA	NA	TGTGCCAGCAGTTCAGGGTCGGACGCCGGGGAGCTGTTTTTT	CASSSGSDAGELFF
TRBV11-2	TRBJ1-5	NA	NA	TGTGCCAGCAGCCCGGGGGGACGCCAGCCCCAGCATTTT	CASSPGGRQPQHF
TRBV2	TRBJ2-5	NA	NA	TGTGCCAGCAGTGGGGGCGTGAAGTTCGGAGAGACCCAGTACTTC	CASSGGVKFGETQYF
TRBV6-1	TRBJ1-2	NA	TRBD1	TGTGCCAGCAGTGGACAGGGGTTGGGAGCGATTAACTATGGCTACACCTTC	CASSGQGLGAINYGYTF
TRBV7-3	TRBJ1-1	NA	NA	TGTGCCAGCAGCTTGAGGACTAACACTGAAGCTTTCTTT	CASSLRTNTEAFF
TRBV5-5	TRBJ2-6	once	NA	TGTGCCAGCAGCTTGGATGTGGGGCACTCTGGGGCCAACGTCCTGACTTTC	CASSLDVGHSGANVLTF
TRBV6-6	TRBJ2-3	NA	TRBD2	TGTGCCACAACCGGGGGGGATACGCAGTATTTT	CATTGGDTQYF
TRBV5-1	TRBJ2-1	NA	NA	TGTGCCAGCAGCTTGGGACACTACAATGAGCAGTTCTTC	CASSLGHYNEQFF
TRBV5-5	TRBJ1-2	NA	NA	TGTGCCAGCAGCTGGGGTGAGGGCGTGTATGGCTACACCTTC	CASSWGEGVYGYTF
TRBV7-3	TRBJ2-2	once	NA	TGTGCCAGCAGCTCGAGAGGGGGGGCATCGGACACCGGGGAGCTGTTTTTT	CASSSRGGASDTGELFF
TRBV11-2	TRBJ2-7	NA	NA	TGTGCCAGCAGCTTAGGGCAGCCAGGGAATTACGAGCAGTACTTC	CASSLGQPGNYEQYF
TRBV5-1	TRBJ1-1	NA	TRBD1	TGCGCCAGCAGCTTGGGCAGGACAGGCATGAACACTGAAGCTTTCTTT	CASSLGRTGMNTEAFF
TRBV11-3	TRBJ2-3	NA	TRBD1	TGTGCCAGCAGCCGAAGGACAGGGGGCCAAGATACGCAGTATTTT	CASSRRTGGQDTQYF